What follows are 13 T cell receptor beta chains derived from one specimen sequenced in a study of human T cells and chemical hapten exposure. Time point specified: healthy volunteer bleed at 2 weeks. It was from unfractionated whole blood that total RNA was extracted. TCRdb analysed the RACE reads with MiXCR anew, one entry per CDR3 protein. The sample records over 85,000 distinct CDR3 sequences, 8.5% to 9% being singletons. Material: whole blood. The receptors originated from a female donor in good health. Some clones in this sample may be carry-over from other donors' samples.

This chain uses TRBV2 with TRBJ2-7, with 7 bases identical to TRBD1. Germline V lookup: CDR1 SNHLY, CDR2 FYNNEI. Trimming cost V 7 bases and J 0 bases; bases outside gene matches: 6. The CDR3 sequence is 14 residues long. The CDR3 DNA is TGTGCCAGCACCACCGGACAGGTCTCCTACGAGCAGTACTTC. It specifies CASTTGQVSYEQYF.

Comment on this clonotype: This clone may be a read error of a much larger clone one base away. The gene calls are TRBV3-1 and TRBJ2-3, with a tentative D call TRBD2 (5 bases). Trimming stripped 4 bases from V and 5 bases from J, with 16 bases between. From germline, CDR1 is LGHDT and CDR2 YNNKEL (reference sequence). This CDR3 is built from 15 residues. CDR3 in amino acids: CASSPRAAVVDTQYF. The CDR3 DNA reads TGTGCCAGCAGCCCCAGAGCGGCGGTGGTAGATACGCAGTATTTT.

The chain couples TRBV20-1 to TRBJ2-3, with TRBD2 matching over 10 bases. Losses at the gene ends were 7 bases for V and 11 bases for J; bases not matched to a gene: 3. Germline values: CDR1 DFQATT, CDR2 SNEGSKA (reference sequence). This CDR3 comprises 10 residues. This CDR3 is CSVRLAGQYF. DNA of the CDR3: TGCAGTGTCAGACTAGCGGGGCAGTATTTT.

This clonotype was seen only a few times. The chain recombines TRBV30 with TRBJ1-1, with TRBD1 matching 7 bases. Germline lookup yields CDR1 GTSNPN and CDR2 SVGIG (reference sequence). This CDR3 comprises 13 residues. J was trimmed by 3 bases and V by 8 bases; bases with no gene match: 9. CDR3 coding DNA: TGTGCCGGGCAGGGGGAGTTGGACACTGAAGCTTTCTTT. It is translated as CAGQGELDTEAFF.

The chain uses TRBV28 and TRBJ1-6; D perhaps matches TRBD1 (6 bases). Germline CDR1 reads MDHEN; CDR2 reads SYDVKM. The V gene lost 6 bases and the J gene lost 6 bases, with 12 bases spanning the gap. This CDR3 is 14 amino acids long. The CDR3 loop reads CASRTTGSNSPLHF. CDR3 sequence (DNA): TGTGCCAGCAGGACAACAGGGAGTAATTCACCCCTCCACTTT. The whole variable domain, remainder taken from reference TRBV28 and TRBJ1-6, is DVKVTQSSRYLVKRTGEKVFLECVQDMDHENMFWYRQDPGLGLRLIYFSYDVKMKEKGDIPEGYSVSREKKERFSLILESASTNQTSMYLCASRTTGSNSPLHFGNGTRLTVT.

This clonotype was seen only a few times. The rearrangement links TRBV28 to TRBJ1-1; D is uncertain. The CDR3 runs 14 residues. Per germline, CDR1 MDHEN and CDR2 SYDVKM. Trimming took off 3 bases at V and 8 bases at J, with 16 bases between the two ends. CDR3 nucleotides: TGTGCCAGCAGTTTCCCTTATCGGGGAGGAGAAGCTTTCTTT. It is translated as CASSFPYRGGEAFF.

This clonotype has a count of ten or more. The V and J genes are TRBV6-2 or TRBV6-3 and TRBJ2-7, with D possibly matching TRBD2 (5 bases). Trimming left V 0 bases short and J 6 bases short, with 12 bases between. CDR1 and CDR2 (germline): MNHEY, SVGEGT. The CDR3 is made up of 14 amino acids. Here the CDR3 reads CASSYSRGNPEQYF. The CDR3 DNA reads as TGTGCCAGCAGTTACTCGAGAGGGAACCCCGAGCAGTACTTC.

This clonotype was detected many times. The chain employs TRBV28 and TRBJ1-5; TRBD1 matches at 7 bases. Per germline, CDR1 MDHEN and CDR2 SYDVKM. The J segment lost 2 bases and the V segment lost 2 bases, leaving 3 bases of the junction unmatched. This CDR3 is built from 15 residues. In nucleotides, the CDR3 is TGTGCCAGCAGTTTACCGACAGGGCGCAATCAGCCCCAGCATTTT. The encoded protein is CASSLPTGRNQPQHF.

The chain links TRBV7-9 to TRBJ2-1; 7 positions match TRBD2. In germline, CDR1 is SEHNR, CDR2 FQNEAQ (reference sequence). V was pared by 5 bases and J by 3 bases, with 10 bases of the junction left unmatched. The CDR3 consists of 16 residues. CDR3 sequence (DNA): TGTGCCAGCAGCCCACTAGCGACATATTACTACAATGAGCAGTTCTTC. The encoded protein is CASSPLATYYYNEQFF.

The V and J genes are TRBV2 and TRBJ1-2, with 7 positions matching TRBD1. This CDR3 has 14 amino acids. V dropped 2 bases and J dropped 6; count of bases not matched to a gene: 6. CDR1 and CDR2 (germline): SNHLY, FYNNEI. The CDR3 loop reads CASSERVTGHGYTF. Written as DNA, the CDR3 is TGTGCCAGCAGTGAAAGGGTGACAGGGCATGGCTACACCTTC.

This clonotype was found a few times. This rearrangement joins TRBV27 to TRBJ2-5, with D perhaps matching TRBD1 (7 bases). The V gene's germline CDR1 is MNHEY and CDR2 SMNVEV (reference sequence). CDR3 size: 15 residues. The germline V and J ends were trimmed by 0 bases and 2 bases, with 10 bases remaining between them. CDR3 coding DNA: TGTGCCAGCAGTTTATCGCGGGACAGACAAGAGACCCAGTACTTC. The encoded protein is CASSLSRDRQETQYF.

The chain recombines TRBV6-1 with TRBJ2-1, with TRBD2 identical over 7 bases. CDR1 and CDR2 (germline): MNHNS, SASEGT. This CDR3 has 17 amino acids. V dropped 2 bases and J dropped 3; count of bases not matched to a gene: 10. CDR3 loop: CASSESGGRRYYNEQFF. For the CDR3, the DNA is TGTGCCAGCAGTGAATCTGGCGGGAGACGATACTACAATGAGCAGTTCTTC.

The chain employs TRBV6-5 and TRBJ1-1, with 8 bases fitting TRBD1. The CDR3 has 14 amino acids. The V segment lost 5 bases and the J segment 1 base; nucleotides outside the gene matches: 3. The germline gives CDR1 MNHEY, CDR2 SVGAGI. The CDR3 DNA reads as TGTGCCAGCAGTAGGGACAGGAGGAACACTGAAGCTTTCTTT. Residues: CASSRDRRNTEAFF.